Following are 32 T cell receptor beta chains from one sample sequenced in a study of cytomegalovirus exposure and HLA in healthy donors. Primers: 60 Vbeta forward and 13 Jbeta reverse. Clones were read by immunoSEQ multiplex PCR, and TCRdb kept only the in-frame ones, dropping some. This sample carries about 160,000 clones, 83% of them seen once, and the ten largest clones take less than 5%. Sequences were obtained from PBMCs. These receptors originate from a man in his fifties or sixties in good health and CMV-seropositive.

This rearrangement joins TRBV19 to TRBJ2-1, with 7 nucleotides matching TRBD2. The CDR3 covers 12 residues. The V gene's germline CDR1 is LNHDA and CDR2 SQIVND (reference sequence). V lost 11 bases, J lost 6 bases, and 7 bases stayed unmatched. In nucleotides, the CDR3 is TGTGCCCTTGCGACTAGCAGCAATGAGCAGTTCTTC. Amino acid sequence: CALATSSNEQFF.

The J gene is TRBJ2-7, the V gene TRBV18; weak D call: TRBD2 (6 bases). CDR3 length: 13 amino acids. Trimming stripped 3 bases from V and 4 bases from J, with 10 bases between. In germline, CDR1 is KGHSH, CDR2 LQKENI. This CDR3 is CASSPAGLYEQYF. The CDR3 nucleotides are TGTGCCAGCTCACCGGCGGGGCTTTACGAGCAGTACTTC. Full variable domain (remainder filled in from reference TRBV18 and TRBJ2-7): NAGVMQNPRHLVRRRGQEARLRCSPMKGHSHVYWYRQLPEEGLKFMVYLQKENIIDESGMPKERFSAEFPKEGPSILRIQQVVRGDSAAYFCASSPAGLYEQYFGPGTRLTVT.

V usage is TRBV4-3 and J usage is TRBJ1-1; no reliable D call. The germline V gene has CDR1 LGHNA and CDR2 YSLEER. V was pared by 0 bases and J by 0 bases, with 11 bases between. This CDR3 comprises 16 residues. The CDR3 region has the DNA TGCGCCAGCAGCCAAGATTCGTACGCTATGAACACTGAAGCTTTCTTT. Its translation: CASSQDSYAMNTEAFF.

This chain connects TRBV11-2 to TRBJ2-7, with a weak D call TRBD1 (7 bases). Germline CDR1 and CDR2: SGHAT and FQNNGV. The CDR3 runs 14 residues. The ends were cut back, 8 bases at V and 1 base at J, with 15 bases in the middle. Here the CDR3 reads CASQGGVGSYEQYF. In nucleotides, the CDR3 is TGTGCCAGCCAGGGGGGAGTGGGGTCCTACGAGCAGTACTTC.

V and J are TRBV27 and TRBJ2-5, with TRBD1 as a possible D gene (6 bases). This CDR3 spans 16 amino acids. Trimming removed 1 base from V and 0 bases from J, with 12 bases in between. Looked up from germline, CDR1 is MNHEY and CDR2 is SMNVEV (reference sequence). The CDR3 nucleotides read TGTGCCAGCAGTTTATTTTACAGGGATAACCAAGAGACCCAGTACTTC. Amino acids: CASSLFYRDNQETQYF.

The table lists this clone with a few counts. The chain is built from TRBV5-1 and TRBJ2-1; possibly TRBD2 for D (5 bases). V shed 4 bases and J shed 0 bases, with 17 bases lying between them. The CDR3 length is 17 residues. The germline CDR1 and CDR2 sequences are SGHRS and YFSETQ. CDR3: CASSPEASGLSYNEQFF. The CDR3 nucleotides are TGCGCCAGCAGCCCCGAAGCCAGCGGTCTCTCCTACAATGAGCAGTTCTTC.

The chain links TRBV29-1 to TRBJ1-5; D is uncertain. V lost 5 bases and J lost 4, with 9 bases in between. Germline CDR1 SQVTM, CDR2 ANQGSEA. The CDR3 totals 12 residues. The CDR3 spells CSVQEGNQPQHF. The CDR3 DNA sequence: TGCAGCGTTCAGGAGGGAAATCAGCCCCAGCATTTT.

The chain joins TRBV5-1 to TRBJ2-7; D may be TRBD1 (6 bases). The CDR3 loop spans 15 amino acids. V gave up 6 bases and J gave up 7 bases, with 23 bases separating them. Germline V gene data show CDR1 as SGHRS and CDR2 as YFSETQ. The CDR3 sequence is CASKITPGRGSEQYF. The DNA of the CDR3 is TGCGCCAGCAAAATAACCCCCGGCAGGGGTAGTGAGCAGTACTTC.

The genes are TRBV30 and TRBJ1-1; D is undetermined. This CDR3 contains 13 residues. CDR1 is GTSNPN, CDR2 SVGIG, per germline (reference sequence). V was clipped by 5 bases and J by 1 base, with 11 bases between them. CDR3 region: CAWGGQWNTEAFF. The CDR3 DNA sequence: TGTGCCTGGGGCGGGCAATGGAACACTGAAGCTTTCTTT.

CDR3 amino acids: CASSGPGGGHQYF. The DNA of the CDR3 is TGTGCCAGCAGTGGACCTGGGGGGGGGCATCAGTACTTC. This sequence joins TRBV2 and TRBJ2-4; D perhaps matches TRBD2 (7 bases). The V gene lost 4 bases and the J gene lost 12 bases, with 16 bases spanning the gap. Germline V gives CDR1 SNHLY, CDR2 FYNNEI. This CDR3 spans 13 amino acids.

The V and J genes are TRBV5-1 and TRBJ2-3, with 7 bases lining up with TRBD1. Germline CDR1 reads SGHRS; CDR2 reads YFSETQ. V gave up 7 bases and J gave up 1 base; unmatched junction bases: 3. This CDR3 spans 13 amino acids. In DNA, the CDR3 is TGCGCCAGCGGCGGACAGGGCACAGATACGCAGTATTTT. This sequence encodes CASGGQGTDTQYF.

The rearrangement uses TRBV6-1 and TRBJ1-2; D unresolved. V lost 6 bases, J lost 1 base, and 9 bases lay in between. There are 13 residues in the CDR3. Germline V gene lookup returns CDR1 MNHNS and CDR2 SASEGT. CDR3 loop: CASRVQNNYGYTF. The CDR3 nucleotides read TGTGCCAGCAGAGTGCAGAATAACTATGGCTACACCTTC.

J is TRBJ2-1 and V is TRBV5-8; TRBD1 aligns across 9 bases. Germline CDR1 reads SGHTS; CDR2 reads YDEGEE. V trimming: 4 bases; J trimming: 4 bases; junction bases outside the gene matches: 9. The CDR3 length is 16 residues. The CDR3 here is CASSETGTGFYNEQFF. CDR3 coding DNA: TGTGCCAGCAGCGAAACCGGGACAGGGTTTTACAATGAGCAGTTCTTC.

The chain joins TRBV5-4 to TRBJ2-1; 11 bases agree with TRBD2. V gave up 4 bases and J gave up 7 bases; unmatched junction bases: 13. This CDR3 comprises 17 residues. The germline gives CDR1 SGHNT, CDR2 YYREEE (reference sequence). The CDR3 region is CASSPTRTSGRVNEQFF. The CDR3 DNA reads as TGTGCCAGCAGCCCCACTCGAACTAGCGGGAGAGTGAATGAGCAGTTCTTC.

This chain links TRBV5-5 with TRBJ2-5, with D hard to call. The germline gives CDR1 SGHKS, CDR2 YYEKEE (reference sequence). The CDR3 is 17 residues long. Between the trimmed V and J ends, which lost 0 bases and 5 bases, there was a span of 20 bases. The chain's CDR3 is CASSLGLLPGSKETQYF. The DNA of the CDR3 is TGTGCCAGCAGCTTGGGGTTGCTGCCGGGTTCGAAGGAGACCCAGTACTTC. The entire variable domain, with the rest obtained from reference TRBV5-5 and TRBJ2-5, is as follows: DAGVTQSPTHLIKTRGQQVTLRCSPISGHKSVSWYQQVLGQGPQFIFQYYEKEERGRGNFPDRFSARQFPNYSSELNVNALLLGDSALYLCASSLGLLPGSKETQYFGPGTRLLVL.

The chain's CDR3 is CAWRTGTGSYEQYF. CDR3 sequence (DNA): TGTGCCTGGAGAACCGGGACAGGGTCCTACGAGCAGTACTTC. The chain carries TRBV30 and TRBJ2-5; 9 bases fit TRBD1. The J call could be wrong; TRBJ2-7 is a better fit for the DNA end. This CDR3 has 14 amino acids. CDR1 is GTSNPN and CDR2 is SVGIG in the germline V gene (reference sequence).

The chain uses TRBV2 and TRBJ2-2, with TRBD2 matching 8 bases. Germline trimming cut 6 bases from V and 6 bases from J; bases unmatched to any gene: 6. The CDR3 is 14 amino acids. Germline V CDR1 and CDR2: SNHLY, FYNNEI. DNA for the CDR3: TGTGCCAGCAGAGTACTAGCGGTGGCCGGGGAGCTGTTTTTT. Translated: CASRVLAVAGELFF.

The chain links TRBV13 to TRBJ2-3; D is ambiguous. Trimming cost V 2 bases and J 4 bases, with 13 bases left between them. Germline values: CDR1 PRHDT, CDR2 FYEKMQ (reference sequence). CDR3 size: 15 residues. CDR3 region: CASSLMGSIPDTQYF. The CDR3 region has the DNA TGTGCCAGCAGCTTAATGGGCTCCATCCCAGATACGCAGTATTTT.

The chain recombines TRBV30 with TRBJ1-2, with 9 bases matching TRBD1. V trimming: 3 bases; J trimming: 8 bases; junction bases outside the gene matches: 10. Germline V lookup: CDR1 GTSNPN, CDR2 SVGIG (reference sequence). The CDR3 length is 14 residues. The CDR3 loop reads CAWRSGDRAGGYTF. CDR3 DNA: TGTGCCTGGAGGTCTGGGGACAGGGCGGGCGGCTACACCTTC.

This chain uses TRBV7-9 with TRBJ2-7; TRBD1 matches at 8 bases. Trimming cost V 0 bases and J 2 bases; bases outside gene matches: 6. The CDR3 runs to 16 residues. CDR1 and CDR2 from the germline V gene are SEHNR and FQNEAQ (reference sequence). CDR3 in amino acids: CASSLATGQGTYEQYF. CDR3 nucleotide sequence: TGTGCCAGCAGCTTAGCGACTGGACAGGGAACCTACGAGCAGTACTTC.

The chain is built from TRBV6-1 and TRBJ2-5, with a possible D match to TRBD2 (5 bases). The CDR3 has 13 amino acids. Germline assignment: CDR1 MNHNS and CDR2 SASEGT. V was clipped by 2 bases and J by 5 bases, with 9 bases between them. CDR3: CASSEILAETQYF. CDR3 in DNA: TGTGCCAGCAGTGAAATCCTAGCTGAGACCCAGTACTTC.

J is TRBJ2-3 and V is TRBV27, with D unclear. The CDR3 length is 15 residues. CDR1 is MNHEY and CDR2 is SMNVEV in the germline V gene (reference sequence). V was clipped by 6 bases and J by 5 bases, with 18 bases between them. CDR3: CASRSSPSGLDTQYF. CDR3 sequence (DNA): TGTGCCAGCAGATCCTCTCCCTCAGGTTTAGATACGCAGTATTTT.

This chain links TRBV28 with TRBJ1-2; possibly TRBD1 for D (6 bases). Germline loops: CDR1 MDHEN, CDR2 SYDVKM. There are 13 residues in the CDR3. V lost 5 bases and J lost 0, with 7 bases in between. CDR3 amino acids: CASSRTANYGYTF. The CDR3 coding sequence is TGTGCCAGCAGTCGGACAGCTAACTATGGCTACACCTTC.

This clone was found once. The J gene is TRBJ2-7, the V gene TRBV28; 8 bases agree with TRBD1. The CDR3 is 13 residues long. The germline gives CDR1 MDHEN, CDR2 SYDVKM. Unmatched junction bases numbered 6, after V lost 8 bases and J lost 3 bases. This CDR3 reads CASHRTGNYEQYF. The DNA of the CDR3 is TGTGCCAGCCATCGGACAGGGAACTACGAGCAGTACTTC.

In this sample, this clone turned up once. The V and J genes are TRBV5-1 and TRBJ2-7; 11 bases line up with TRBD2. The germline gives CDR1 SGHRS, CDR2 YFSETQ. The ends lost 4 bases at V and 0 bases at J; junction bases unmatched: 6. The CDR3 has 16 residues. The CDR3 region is CASSPILAGASYEQYF. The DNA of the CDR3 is TGCGCCAGCAGCCCGATACTAGCGGGAGCCTCCTACGAGCAGTACTTC.

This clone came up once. Here the CDR3 DNA reads TGTGCCAGCAGCCTTAGCACAGGGGGCTTCCATGGCTACACCTTC. This codes for CASSLSTGGFHGYTF. This rearrangement joins TRBV6-5 to TRBJ1-2; TRBD1 matches at 9 bases. The CDR3 runs 15 residues. Germline lookup yields CDR1 MNHEY and CDR2 SVGAGI. With 6 bases clipped from V and 6 bases from J, the junction kept 11 bases outside the gene matches.

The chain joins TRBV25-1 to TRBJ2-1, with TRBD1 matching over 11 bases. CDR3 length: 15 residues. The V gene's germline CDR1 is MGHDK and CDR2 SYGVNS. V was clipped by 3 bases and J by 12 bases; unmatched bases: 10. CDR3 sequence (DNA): TGTGCCAGCAGTGACCCCGGGACAGGGGGTTTTGCGCAGTTCTTC. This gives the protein CASSDPGTGGFAQFF. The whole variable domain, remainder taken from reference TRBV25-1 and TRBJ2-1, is EADIYQTPRYLVIGTGKKITLECSQTMGHDKMYWYQQDPGMELHLIHYSYGVNSTEKGDLSSESTVSRIRTEHFPLTLESARPSHTSQYLCASSDPGTGGFAQFFGPGTRLTVL.

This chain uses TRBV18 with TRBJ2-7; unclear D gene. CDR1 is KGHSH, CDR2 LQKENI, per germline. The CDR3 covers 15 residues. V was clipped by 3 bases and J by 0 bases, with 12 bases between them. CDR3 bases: TGTGCCAGCTCACCTTTGGCGGAGAGCTCCTACGAGCAGTACTTC. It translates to CASSPLAESSYEQYF. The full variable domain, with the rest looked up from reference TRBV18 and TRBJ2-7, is NAGVMQNPRHLVRRRGQEARLRCSPMKGHSHVYWYRQLPEEGLKFMVYLQKENIIDESGMPKERFSAEFPKEGPSILRIQQVVRGDSAAYFCASSPLAESSYEQYFGPGTRLTVT.

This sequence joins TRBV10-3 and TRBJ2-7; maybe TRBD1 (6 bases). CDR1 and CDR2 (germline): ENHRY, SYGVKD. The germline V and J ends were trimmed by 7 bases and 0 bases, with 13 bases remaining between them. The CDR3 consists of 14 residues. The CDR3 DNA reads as TGTGCCATCACTCAAGACAGGAACTCCTACGAGCAGTACTTC. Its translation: CAITQDRNSYEQYF.

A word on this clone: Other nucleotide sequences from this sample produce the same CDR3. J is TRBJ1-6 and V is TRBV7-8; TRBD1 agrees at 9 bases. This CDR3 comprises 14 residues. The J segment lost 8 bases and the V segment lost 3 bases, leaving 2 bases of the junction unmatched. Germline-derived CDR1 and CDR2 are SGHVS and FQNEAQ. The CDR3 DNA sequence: TGTGCCAGCAGCTTGGGACAGGGTTATTCACCCCTCCACTTT. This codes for CASSLGQGYSPLHF. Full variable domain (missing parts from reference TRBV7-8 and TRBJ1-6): GAGVSQSPRYKVAKRGQDVALRCDPISGHVSLFWYQQALGQGPEFLTYFQNEAQLDKSGLPSDRFFAERPEGSVSTLKIQRTQQEDSAVYLCASSLGQGYSPLHFGNGTRLTVT.

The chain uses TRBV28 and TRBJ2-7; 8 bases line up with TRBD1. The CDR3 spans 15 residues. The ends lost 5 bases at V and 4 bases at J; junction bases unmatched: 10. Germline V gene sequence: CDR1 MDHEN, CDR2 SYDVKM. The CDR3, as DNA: TGTGCCAGCAGTCCCGCCGGGACAGGAAAATACGAGCAGTACTTC. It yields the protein CASSPAGTGKYEQYF.

The CDR3 DNA reads as TGTGCCAGCAACAATAAGAGGGGGCATAATGAAAAACTGTTTTTT. This gives the protein CASNNKRGHNEKLFF. The chain carries TRBV21-1 and TRBJ1-4; TRBD1, the table's D call, was not compared with the DNA. TRBV21-1 is noted as a pseudogene. The CDR3 has 15 residues.